This T cell receptor (beta chain) was sequenced for a study of blood T cell repertoires in COVID-19. Trimming pared 1 base from V and 8 bases from J, leaving 8 bases between. The CDR3 sequence is 11 residues long. Germline V lookup: CDR1 GTSNPN, CDR2 SVGIG (reference sequence). While infection was still active, Seattle patients were enrolled and then followed longitudinally. Some clones are missing from TCRdb's copy, which holds only in-frame ones; the method was immunoSEQ multiplex PCR. The sample has about 350,000 clones, approximately 89% seen once; the top ten hold 3.9%. This sequence joins TRBV30 and TRBJ1-2; D not resolved. Sample: peripheral blood. The source of this sequence is a woman aged 55 to 70 with COVID-19, enrolled during active disease. The CDR3 loop reads CAWSGFGGYTF. Here the CDR3 DNA reads TGTGCCTGGAGTGGATTCGGGGGCTACACCTTC.